These 9 T cell receptor beta chains were all obtained from the same sample, sequenced in a study of CD8+ T cells in alopecia areata. RNA was extracted and reverse transcribed into cDNA as the sequencing template. Some clones are missing from TCRdb's copy, which holds only in-frame ones; the method was immunoSEQ multiplex PCR. The top ten hold roughly 1.4% of the sample, which has some 220,000 clones, more than 45% seen once. Regarding treatment: oral pan-JAK inhibitor, 5-10 mg twice daily. Material: CD4+ T cells sorted from blood, obtained at week 4, from a patient treated with tofacitinib. The receptors derive from a human donor with alopecia areata.

In this sample, this clone turned up a few times. The V gene is TRBV11-3, the J gene TRBJ1-4; 7 nucleotides line up with TRBD1. CDR3 length: 15 amino acids. V gave up 4 bases and J gave up 4 bases; unmatched junction bases: 6. Germline lookup yields CDR1 SGHNT and CDR2 YENEEA. The CDR3 reads CASSYSGQFNEKLFF. In DNA, the CDR3 is TGTGCCAGCAGCTACTCGGGACAGTTTAATGAAAAACTGTTTTTT.

The gene calls are TRBV30 and TRBJ2-2; TRBD1 matches 7 bases. CDR3 length equals 13 residues. J lost 6 bases, V lost 2 bases, and 3 bases had no gene match. Germline V lookup: CDR1 GTSNPN, CDR2 SVGIG (reference sequence). The CDR3 nucleotides are TGTGCCTGGAGTACAGGGGCGGCCGGGGAGCTGTTTTTT. This gives the protein CAWSTGAAGELFF. The full variable domain, its missing parts supplied by reference TRBV30 and TRBJ2-2, is SQTIHQWPATLVQPVGSPLSLECTVEGTSNPNLYWYRQAAGRGLQLLFYSVGIGQISSEVPQNLSASRPQDRQFILSSKKLLLSDSGFYLCAWSTGAAGELFFGEGSRLTVL.

V and J are TRBV7-7 and TRBJ2-3; the match to TRBD2 covers 13 bases. This CDR3 has 21 residues. Germline values: CDR1 SSHAT, CDR2 FNYEAQ (reference sequence). Unmatched junction bases numbered 19, after V lost 2 bases and J lost 5 bases. CDR3 in DNA: TGTGCCAGCAGCTTACAGGGGACTAGCGGGGAACCCTCGGAGGTATTAGATACGCAGTATTTT. Translated, it gives CASSLQGTSGEPSEVLDTQYF. The full variable domain, rest sourced from reference TRBV7-7 and TRBJ2-3, is GAGVSQSPRYKVTKRGQDVTLRCDPISSHATLYWYQQALGQGPEFLTYFNYEAQPDKSGLPSDRFSAERPEGSISTLTIQRTEQRDSAMYRCASSLQGTSGEPSEVLDTQYFGPGTRLTVL.

The chain carries TRBV5-6 and TRBJ1-2; D gene unclear. Germline loops: CDR1 SGHDT, CDR2 YYEEEE. CDR3 length equals 13 residues. The germline V and J ends were trimmed by 1 base and 2 bases, with 6 bases remaining between them. The DNA of the CDR3 is TGTGCCAGCAGCTTGTTGACCAACTATGGCTACACCTTC. Translation: CASSLLTNYGYTF.

This clone was seen a handful of times. Additional DNA sequences in this sample encode the identical CDR3. V usage is TRBV10-3 and J usage is TRBJ2-3; D gene unclear. Germline lookup yields CDR1 ENHRY and CDR2 SYGVKD. Trimming removed 2 bases from V and 3 bases from J, with 3 bases in between. The CDR3 is made up of 12 amino acids. The CDR3 DNA reads TGTGCCATCAGTGAGACGACAGATACGCAGTATTTT. Encoded protein: CAISETTDTQYF.

The J gene is TRBJ2-7, the V gene TRBV4-3, with TRBD1 as a possible D gene (6 bases). The V end was cut by 4 bases, the J end by 1 base, with 11 bases between. Germline V CDR1 and CDR2: LGHNA, YSLEER. This CDR3 region has 14 residues. The CDR3 spells CASSPATGSYEQYF. Written as DNA, the CDR3 is TGCGCCAGCAGCCCAGCTACAGGGTCCTACGAGCAGTACTTC.

The chain couples TRBV30 to TRBJ2-7; D not certain. V shed 6 bases and J shed 4 bases, with 13 bases lying between them. Germline V gives CDR1 GTSNPN, CDR2 SVGIG (reference sequence). The CDR3 spans 12 residues. CDR3 amino acids: CACSQGWYEQYF. CDR3 DNA: TGTGCCTGCAGTCAAGGTTGGTACGAGCAGTACTTC.

The chain uses TRBV11-2 and TRBJ2-5, with no clear D. The length of the CDR3 is 13 residues. Trimming took off 1 base at V and 5 bases at J, with 8 bases between the two ends. Germline CDR1 and CDR2: SGHAT and FQNNGV. CDR3: CASSLGAEETQYF. The CDR3 bases are TGTGCCAGCAGCTTAGGCGCAGAGGAGACCCAGTACTTC.

This clone was seen just once. The rearrangement joins TRBV7-9 to TRBJ1-5; D not resolved. The CDR3 totals 13 residues. CDR1 SEHNR and CDR2 FQNEAQ come from the germline V gene (reference sequence). The V end lost 6 bases, the J end lost 7 bases, and 13 bases lay between the germline ends. DNA for the CDR3: TGTGCCAGCAGTGGCCCCACTGGGCAGCCCCAGCATTTT. It codes for CASSGPTGQPQHF.